The T cell receptor (beta chain) under discussion was sequenced for a study of blood T cells in healthy people across ages. The use of a sample-barcoded 5' primer and a J-beta primer mix characterized a second PCR of roughly 7 to 12 cycles. Each of the cDNA molecules was tagged by a template-switch adaptor with 12 random nucleotides. TCRdb reprocessed the 5' RACE reads via MiXCR and lists one record per CDR3 protein. The data show 550,000 to 650,000 distinct CDR3 sequences, about 25% seen once. This CDR3 has 14 residues. Germline lookup yields CDR1 SQVTM and CDR2 ANQGSEA. V lost 4 bases to trimming and J lost 4 bases, with 16 bases between them. Of note for this clonotype: This may stem from a read error, because a much larger clone lies one nucleotide away.

The data also belong to a second study, concerning T cells of mothers and their children. That work states: Donation was provided by three healthy Caucasian mothers along with their six children.

This chain connects TRBV29-1 to TRBJ1-1; possibly TRBD1 for D (6 bases). Sequencing was performed on blood. The clonotype comes from a boy between 2 and 15 years old in good health. The CDR3 coding sequence is TGCAGCGTTGGGAGGGGGGCGCGGGGCACTGAAGCTTTCTTT. This codes for CSVGRGARGTEAFF.